These T cell receptor beta chains were read from a single sample in a study of metastatic and nonmetastatic thyroid tumors. With MiXCR, TCRdb called clones anew from the PCR reads. The table has about 6,200 clones, roughly a third seen once. Input material: adjacent normal tissue. The receptors derive from a female donor with papillary thyroid cancer or a benign thyroid nodule (not recorded which). Some clones in this sample may be carry-over from other donors' samples. Both conserved end residues are part of each CDR3. The D gene is left open where the match is weak. Clone sizes are given selectively: once, few, many, or a class where the clone is expanded.

j_call v_call d_call clone_size cdr3_aa cdr3_nt
TRBJ2-7 TRBV6-4 TRBD2 few CASSDWTSGSRAKDEQYF TGTGCCAGCAGTGACTGGACTAGCGGGTCCCGGGCGAAGGACGAGCAGTACTTC
TRBJ1-4 TRBV28 - few CASSGGGYEKLFF TGTGCCAGCAGCGGAGGGGGGTATGAAAAACTGTTTTTT
TRBJ2-1 TRBV11-1 TRBD2 - CASSYRLAGDHNEQFF TGTGCCAGCAGCTATAGACTAGCGGGAGACCACAATGAGCAGTTCTTC
TRBJ1-1 TRBV28 - few CASSTINTEAFF TGTGCCAGCAGCACTATTAATACTGAAGCTTTCTTT
TRBJ1-6 TRBV6-2/TRBV6-3 TRBD1 few CASNLRTGRNSPLHF TGTGCCAGCAATCTACGGACAGGGCGTAATTCACCCCTCCACTTT
TRBJ2-2 TRBV7-8 - - CASSLEGQRRTGELFF TGTGCCAGCAGCTTAGAGGGCCAGAGAAGAACCGGGGAGCTGTTTTTT
TRBJ2-7 TRBV12-3/TRBV12-4 - few CASSLLAGPVSYEQYF TGTGCCAGCAGTTTGTTGGCGGGACCCGTCTCCTACGAGCAGTACTTC
TRBJ2-2 TRBV6-2/TRBV6-3 - - CASRDGELFF TGTGCCAGTCGTGACGGGGAGCTGTTTTTT
TRBJ2-1 TRBV24-1 TRBD1 - CATSENPGQKLYEQFF TGTGCCACCAGTGAGAATCCGGGACAGAAACTTTATGAGCAGTTCTTC
TRBJ2-7 TRBV2 - - CARRRLSYEQYF TGTGCCAGGAGACGCCTCTCCTACGAGCAGTACTTC
TRBJ2-7 TRBV4-3 - few CASSQSGSREQYF TGCGCCAGCAGCCAGTCCGGGAGCCGAGAGCAGTACTTC